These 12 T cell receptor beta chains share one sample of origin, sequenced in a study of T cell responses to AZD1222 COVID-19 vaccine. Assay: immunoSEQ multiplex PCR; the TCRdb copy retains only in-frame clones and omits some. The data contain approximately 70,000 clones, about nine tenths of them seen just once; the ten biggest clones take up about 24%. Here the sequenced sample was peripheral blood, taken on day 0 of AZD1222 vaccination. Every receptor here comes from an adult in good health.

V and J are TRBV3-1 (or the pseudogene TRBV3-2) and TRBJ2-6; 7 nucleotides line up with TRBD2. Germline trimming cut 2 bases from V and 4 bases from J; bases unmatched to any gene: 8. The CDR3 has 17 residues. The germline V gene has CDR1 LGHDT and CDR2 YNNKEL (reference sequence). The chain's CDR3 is CASSQIPGGAGANVLTF. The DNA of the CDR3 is TGTGCCAGCAGCCAAATCCCGGGGGGAGCCGGGGCCAACGTCCTGACTTTC.

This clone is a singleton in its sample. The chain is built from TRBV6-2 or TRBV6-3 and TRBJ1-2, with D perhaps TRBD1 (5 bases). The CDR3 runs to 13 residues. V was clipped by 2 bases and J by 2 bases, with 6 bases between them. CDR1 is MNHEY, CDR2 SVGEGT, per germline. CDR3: CASSYRDNYGYTF. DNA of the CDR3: TGTGCCAGCAGTTACCGGGACAACTATGGCTACACCTTC.

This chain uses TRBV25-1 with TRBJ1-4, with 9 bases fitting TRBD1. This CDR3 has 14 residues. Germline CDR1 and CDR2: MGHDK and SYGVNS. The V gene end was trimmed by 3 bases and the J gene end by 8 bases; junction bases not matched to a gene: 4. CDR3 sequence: CASSEGTGREKLFF. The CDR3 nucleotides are TGTGCCAGCAGTGAGGGGACAGGGCGAGAAAAACTGTTTTTT.

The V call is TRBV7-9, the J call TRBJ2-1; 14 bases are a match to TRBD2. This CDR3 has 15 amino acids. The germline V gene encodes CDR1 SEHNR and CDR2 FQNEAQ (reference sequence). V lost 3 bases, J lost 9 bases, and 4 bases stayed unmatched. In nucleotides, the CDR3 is TGTGCCAGCAGCTTGACTAGCGGGGGGGCCGCTGAGCAGTTCTTC. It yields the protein CASSLTSGGAAEQFF.

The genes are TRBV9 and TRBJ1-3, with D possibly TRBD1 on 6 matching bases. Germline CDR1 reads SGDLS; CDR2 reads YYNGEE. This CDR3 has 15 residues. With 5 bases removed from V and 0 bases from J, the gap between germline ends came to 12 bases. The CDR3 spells CASSGQLHSGNTIYF. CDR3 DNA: TGTGCCAGCAGTGGACAGCTACACTCTGGAAACACCATATATTTT.

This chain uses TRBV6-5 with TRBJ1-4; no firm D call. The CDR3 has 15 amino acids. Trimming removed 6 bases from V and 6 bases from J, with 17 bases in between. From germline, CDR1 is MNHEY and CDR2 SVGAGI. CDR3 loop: CASSPNSRGHEKLFF. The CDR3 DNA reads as TGTGCCAGCAGCCCGAACTCCAGAGGTCATGAAAAACTGTTTTTT.

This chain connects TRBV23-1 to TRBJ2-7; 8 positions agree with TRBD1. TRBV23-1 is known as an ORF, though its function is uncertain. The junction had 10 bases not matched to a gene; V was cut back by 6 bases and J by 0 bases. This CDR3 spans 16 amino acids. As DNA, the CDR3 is TGCGCCAGCAGCCCCCGACAGGGGCTGGGCTCCTACGAGCAGTACTTC. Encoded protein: CASSPRQGLGSYEQYF.

CDR3 DNA sequence: TGTGCCAGCAGTTACAGCGGCATCTCTGAAGCTTTCTTT. This sequence encodes CASSYSGISEAFF. The chain uses TRBV11-2 and TRBJ1-1; D is undetermined. This CDR3 contains 13 residues. CDR1 SGHAT and CDR2 FQNNGV come from the germline V gene. V lost 6 bases and J lost 6, with 14 bases in between.

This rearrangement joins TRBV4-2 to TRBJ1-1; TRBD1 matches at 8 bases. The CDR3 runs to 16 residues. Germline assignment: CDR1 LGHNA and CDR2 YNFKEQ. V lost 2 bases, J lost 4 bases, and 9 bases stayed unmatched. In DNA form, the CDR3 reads TGTGCCAGCAGCCAACTTGGGGGACAGGCGCTCACTGAAGCTTTCTTT. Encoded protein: CASSQLGGQALTEAFF.

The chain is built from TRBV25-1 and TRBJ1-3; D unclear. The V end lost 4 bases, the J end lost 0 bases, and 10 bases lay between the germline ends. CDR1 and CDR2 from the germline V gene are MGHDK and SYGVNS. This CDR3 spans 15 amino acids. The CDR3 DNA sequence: TGTGCCAGCAGTGCAACGGGCGACTCTGGAAACACCATATATTTT. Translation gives CASSATGDSGNTIYF.

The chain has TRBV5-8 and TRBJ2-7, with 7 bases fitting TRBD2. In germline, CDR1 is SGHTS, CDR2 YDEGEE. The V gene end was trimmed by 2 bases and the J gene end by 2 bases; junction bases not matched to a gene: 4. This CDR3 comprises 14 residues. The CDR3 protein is CASSFDGTTYEQYF. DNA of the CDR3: TGTGCCAGCAGCTTCGATGGGACTACCTACGAGCAGTACTTC. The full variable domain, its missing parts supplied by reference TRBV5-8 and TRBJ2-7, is EAGVTQSPTHLIKTRGQQATLRCSPISGHTSVYWYQQALGLGLQFLLWYDEGEERNRGNFPPRFSGRQFPNYSSELNVNALELEDSALYLCASSFDGTTYEQYFGPGTRLTVT.

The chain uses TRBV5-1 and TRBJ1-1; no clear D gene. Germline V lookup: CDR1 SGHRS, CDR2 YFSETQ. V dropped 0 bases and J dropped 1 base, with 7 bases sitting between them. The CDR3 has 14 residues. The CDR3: CASSLGEWNTEAFF. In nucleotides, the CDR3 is TGCGCCAGCAGCTTGGGGGAGTGGAACACTGAAGCTTTCTTT.